Sequencing of this T cell receptor beta chain was carried out in a study of identical twins. Broader study findings: Excess low generation probability was seen in twin-shared out-of-frame alpha sequences. There is a chance that invariant MAIT and iNKT cells partially muddied zero-insertion analyses.

Only a few counts were recorded for this clonotype. Antigen specificity is unknown. Healthy Caucasians supplied all donations. CDR3 length: 17 amino acids. V was pared by 4 bases and J by 2 bases, with 18 bases between. The germline V gene encodes CDR1 SGDLS and CDR2 YYNGEE. A universal primer site was created by template switching, with the cDNA bearing unique molecular identifiers. TCRdb passed the 5' RACE reads through MiXCR, listing each CDR3 protein once. The profile covers some 240,000 distinct CDR3 sequences, with roughly a tenth appearing a single time and about 9.1% taken by the ten largest. V gene TRBV9 combines with J gene TRBJ2-2, with D possibly TRBD2 on 7 matching bases. The TCR was taken from a man aged 45-65 years in good health. The sequencing input was memory T cells sorted from blood. This CDR3 reads CASSYTMGGGNTGELFF. The CDR3 region has the DNA TGTGCCAGCAGCTATACCATGGGAGGGGGAAACACCGGGGAGCTGTTTTTT. The full variable domain, in which reference TRBV9 and TRBJ2-2 provide the parts outside the CDR3, is DSGVTQTPKHLITATGQRVTLRCSPRSGDLSVYWYQQSLDQGLQFLIQYYNGEERAKGNILERFSAQQFPDLHSELNLSSLELGDSALYFCASSYTMGGGNTGELFFGEGSRLTVL.